This TCR beta chain originates from a study of identical twins. This clonotype was seen ten or more times. Its matching antigen is unknown. Regarding the study as a whole: Beta clonotypes that were abundant in cord blood contained fewer insertions, a pattern absent from memory repertoires. Researchers caution that invariant MAIT and iNKT cells could partly confound zero-insertion analyses. It was out-of-frame TCR alpha sharing in monozygotic twins that models underestimated.

In TCRdb, the 5' RACE reads were re-called with MiXCR into one record per CDR3 protein. The data hold around 1.7 million distinct CDR3 sequences, with roughly a third observed a single time. Germline CDR1 is MGHRA and CDR2 is YSYEKL. The CDR3 is 14 amino acids. Trimming cost V 0 bases and J 5 bases, with 9 bases left between them. The TCR originated in a newborn girl in good health. The sample taken for sequencing was cord blood. V and J are TRBV4-1 and TRBJ2-3, with D unclear. The CDR3 loop reads CASSQDLSGDTQYF. DNA of the CDR3: TGCGCCAGCAGCCAAGATCTTTCTGGAGATACGCAGTATTTT.